This TCR beta chain was recorded in a study of Graves' ophthalmopathy and Graves' hyperthyroidism. CDR3 length equals 13 residues. Germline V gene sequence: CDR1 LNHDA, CDR2 SQIVND (reference sequence). The trim removed 3 bases at V and 7 bases at J, leaving 3 bases unmatched. In its sample, this clonotype was seen many times. From RNA, the CDR3 regions of TCR beta chains were amplified and sequenced. HTBI primers were used in a first-round RT-PCR, which preceded a second-round multiplex PCR. TCRdb reanalysed the multiplex PCR reads using MiXCR and keeps one entry per CDR3 protein. The sample lists around 400,000 distinct CDR3 sequences, approximately 20% seen once, with 1.6% in the top ten.

The gene calls are TRBV19 and TRBJ1-2; 9 nucleotides line up with TRBD1. Sample: peripheral blood. The TCR comes from a woman in her late teens or twenties with Graves' ophthalmopathy. In nucleotides, the CDR3 is TGTGCCAGTAGTATGGGACAGGGTCGTGGCTACACCTTC. This sequence encodes CASSMGQGRGYTF.